The T cell receptor beta chain described here comes from a study of human T cells and chemical hapten exposure. For the study at large: Upper-back patch tests with 0.01% DPC were read at 6 days. Patients, predominantly female, presented with alopecia areata, totalis or universalis. Findings of the study overall: The donors suffered from alopecia, so their immune response may not match that of healthy people. PT1 expanded TCR numbers tracked positively with patch test score.

The germline CDR1 and CDR2 sequences are SGHTA and FQGNSA. The CDR3 extends over 13 amino acids. Worth noting for this clonotype: The antigen is not known. A much larger clone lies one base from this, so it may be a read error.

TCRdb ran MiXCR on the RACE reads and lists one entry per CDR3 protein. The data contain a few hundred thousand distinct CDR3 sequences, approximately 4.4% of them singletons. Time point noted: patch test 1, 2 weeks after DPC sensitization. Indicated treatment: therapeutic diphenylcyclopropenone sensitization with weekly scalp DPC. The chain employs TRBV7-2 and TRBJ2-1; possible D gene TRBD1, 6 bases. The input for sequencing was whole blood, taken in connection with sensitization to the hapten diphenylcyclopropenone (DPC). The source of this sequence is a woman aged 50 to 65 with alopecia areata. Some clones in this sample may be carry-over from other donors' samples. For the CDR3, the DNA is TGTGCCAACAGCTCGTTACAGGGCAATGAGCAGTTCTTC. This codes for CANSSLQGNEQFF.